The present entry profiles one T cell receptor (beta chain) with its context. Its antigen is not identified. The CDR3 has 16 amino acids. The V gene's germline CDR1 is SEHNR and CDR2 FQNEAQ (reference sequence). V was clipped by 1 base and J by 4 bases, with 16 bases between them. Using immunoSEQ multiplex PCR, the repertoire was profiled, and TCRdb retains in-frame clones only, with some absent. In the table there are around 30,000 clones, around 84% of which are singletons. These data are taken from a study of high-grade serous ovarian cancer treatment subgroups. Study in general: On average, approximately 14,000 reads and about 6,800 unique TCR beta rearrangements were obtained per sample. Study findings and constraints: Spatial context was lost because tumors were sequenced in bulk. Same-patient tumor repertoires overlapped at about 0.11 to 0.8; different patients barely overlapped. CDR1 and CDR2 were left unanalyzed; analyses focused on CDR3.

Tumor tissue was taken before any definitive surgery or chemotherapy was given. The chain links TRBV7-9 to TRBJ1-2; D is possibly TRBD1 (5 bases). Sequenced input: tumor tissue. The receptor was isolated from a human donor with high-grade serous ovarian cancer. The CDR3 DNA is TGTGCCAGCAGCTTAGGAGACAAGGGGTTCCTCTATGGCTACACCTTC. As protein: CASSLGDKGFLYGYTF.